These 32 T cell receptor beta chains were sequenced from one sample in a study of blood T cell repertoires in COVID-19. Sequencing was performed with immunoSEQ multiplex PCR; in TCRdb, only in-frame clones are kept and a portion is missing. The profile shows under 70,000 clones, around four fifths of them singletons. The sample taken for sequencing was peripheral blood. The receptors were sampled from a woman over 75 with active or convalescent COVID-19.

This clone was counted only a few times. This chain connects TRBV6-5 to TRBJ1-5, with D uncertain. Germline CDR1 and CDR2: MNHEY and SVGAGI. The V and J ends lost 6 bases and 0 bases respectively, with 12 bases between them. This CDR3 spans 15 amino acids. The CDR3 protein is CASRSGYYSNQPQHF. The CDR3 DNA follows: TGTGCCAGCAGATCCGGCTACTATAGCAATCAGCCCCAGCATTTT.

This clone came up once. V is TRBV5-1 and J is TRBJ1-1, with TRBD1 matching 8 bases. Germline assignment: CDR1 SGHRS and CDR2 YFSETQ. The junction had 7 bases not matched to a gene; V was cut back by 0 bases and J by 0 bases. CDR3 size: 17 residues. The CDR3 is CASSLDARTGLNTEAFF. DNA for the CDR3: TGCGCCAGCAGCTTGGACGCACGGACAGGGCTGAACACTGAAGCTTTCTTT.

The chain couples TRBV6-4 to TRBJ2-7, with D unclear. The CDR3 is 14 residues long. Trimming stripped 8 bases from V and 0 bases from J, with 14 bases between. Germline CDR1 and CDR2: MRHNA and SNTAGT. This chain's CDR3 is CASLWPFSSYEQYF. The CDR3 DNA follows: TGTGCCAGCCTGTGGCCCTTCAGCTCCTACGAGCAGTACTTC.

This clone was found once. This rearrangement joins TRBV6-5 to TRBJ1-5, with 7 nucleotides matching TRBD1. CDR3 length equals 14 residues. Germline V gene sequence: CDR1 MNHEY, CDR2 SVGAGI. The V and J ends lost 6 bases and 7 bases, in that order; junction bases with no gene match: 9. The CDR3 spells CASSQTGRRQPQHF. CDR3 nucleotides: TGTGCCAGCAGCCAGACAGGGCGAAGGCAGCCCCAGCATTTT.

V gene TRBV6-2 or TRBV6-3 combines with J gene TRBJ2-3; the match to TRBD2 covers 8 bases. J lost 5 bases, V lost 2 bases, and 9 bases had no gene match. The CDR3 loop spans 16 amino acids. Germline CDR1 MNHEY, CDR2 SVGEGT. The CDR3 DNA reads as TGTGCCAGCAGTTACATAGTAGCGGGGTGGAGAGATACGCAGTATTTT. Its translation is CASSYIVAGWRDTQYF.

The gene calls are TRBV4-2 and TRBJ2-3, with 11 bases identical to TRBD2. Germline assignment: CDR1 LGHNA and CDR2 YNFKEQ. The ends lost 5 bases at V and 3 bases at J; junction bases unmatched: 7. CDR3 size: 16 residues. CDR3 coding DNA: TGTGCCAGCAGCTCACCACTAGCGGGGGTGACAGATACGCAGTATTTT. This codes for CASSSPLAGVTDTQYF.

This chain links TRBV30 with TRBJ2-5; 8 nucleotides agree with TRBD2. This CDR3 comprises 13 residues. V trimming: 3 bases; J trimming: 7 bases; junction bases outside the gene matches: 7. Germline V gene sequence: CDR1 GTSNPN, CDR2 SVGIG (reference sequence). The CDR3 sequence: CAWSYMAGGTQYF. The CDR3 coding sequence is TGTGCCTGGAGCTATATGGCGGGGGGGACCCAGTACTTC.

The chain couples TRBV9 to TRBJ2-2, with TRBD1 matching 7 bases. In germline, CDR1 is SGDLS, CDR2 YYNGEE. J was trimmed by 1 base and V by 3 bases; bases with no gene match: 6. CDR3 length: 16 residues. CDR3 in amino acids: CASSADPGGNTGELFF. In DNA, the CDR3 is TGTGCCAGCAGCGCAGACCCAGGGGGGAACACCGGGGAGCTGTTTTTT. Drawing the rest from reference TRBV9 and TRBJ2-2, the complete variable domain is DSGVTQTPKHLITATGQRVTLRCSPRSGDLSVYWYQQSLDQGLQFLIQYYNGEERAKGNILERFSAQQFPDLHSELNLSSLELGDSALYFCASSADPGGNTGELFFGEGSRLTVL.

The chain has TRBV27 and TRBJ2-6; D gene ambiguous. The V and J ends lost 4 bases and 0 bases respectively, with 7 bases between them. CDR1 and CDR2 from the germline V gene are MNHEY and SMNVEV (reference sequence). The CDR3 sequence is 15 residues long. CDR3 nucleotides: TGTGCCAGCAGTTCACTCCACTCTGGGGCCAACGTCCTGACTTTC. Its protein product is CASSSLHSGANVLTF.

The V gene is TRBV5-6, the J gene TRBJ2-3; 7 positions match TRBD1. Germline V gene sequence: CDR1 SGHDT, CDR2 YYEEEE. This CDR3 has 14 residues. The V and J ends lost 2 bases and 2 bases, in that order; junction bases with no gene match: 2. The CDR3 here is CASSLTGDTDTQYF. CDR3 coding DNA: TGTGCCAGCAGCTTAACAGGGGACACAGATACGCAGTATTTT.

This rearrangement joins TRBV7-9 to TRBJ1-2, with 8 nucleotides matching TRBD1. The germline gives CDR1 SEHNR, CDR2 FQNEAQ (reference sequence). Germline trimming cut 2 bases from V and 5 bases from J; bases unmatched to any gene: 7. The CDR3 runs to 15 residues. The CDR3 DNA reads as TGTGCCAGCAGCTTACCGGACAGGGATCAATATGGCTACACCTTC. It yields the protein CASSLPDRDQYGYTF.

This rearrangement joins TRBV6-5 to TRBJ1-1; D is unresolved. The length of the CDR3 is 11 residues. The germline V and J ends were trimmed by 5 bases and 10 bases, with 11 bases remaining between them. Per germline, CDR1 MNHEY and CDR2 SVGAGI. The CDR3 DNA sequence: TGTGCCAGCAGTCACGGAGAAGGAGCTTTCTTT. Amino acid sequence: CASSHGEGAFF.

This chain uses TRBV5-6 with TRBJ1-3; TRBD1 aligns across 9 bases. Looked up from germline, CDR1 is SGHDT and CDR2 is YYEEEE. This CDR3 spans 14 amino acids. V shed 5 bases, J shed 4 bases, and the junction held 4 bases outside the gene matches. The CDR3 loop reads CASSVDRGGNTIYF. The CDR3 DNA sequence: TGTGCCAGCAGTGTTGACAGGGGGGGAAACACCATATATTTT.

The genes are TRBV19 and TRBJ2-3; 8 nucleotides line up with TRBD2. Looked up from germline, CDR1 is LNHDA and CDR2 is SQIVND (reference sequence). The CDR3 extends over 15 amino acids. V trimming: 3 bases; J trimming: 4 bases; junction bases outside the gene matches: 6. The CDR3 loop reads CASSMTGGGSDTQYF. CDR3 sequence (DNA): TGTGCCAGTAGTATGACGGGGGGGGGCTCAGATACGCAGTATTTT.

The chain carries TRBV18 and TRBJ1-1, with a possible D match to TRBD1 (6 bases). CDR1 and CDR2 (germline): KGHSH, LQKENI. This CDR3 has 17 residues. The germline V and J ends were trimmed by 2 bases and 4 bases, with 20 bases remaining between them. The CDR3 DNA is TGTGCCAGCTCACCATCAGGGGCAGCGCCCCAAAGCACTGAAGCTTTCTTT. Translated: CASSPSGAAPQSTEAFF.

The V and J genes are TRBV2 and TRBJ1-5; a weak D match, TRBD1 (6 bases). This CDR3 comprises 14 residues. The germline V gene encodes CDR1 SNHLY and CDR2 FYNNEI. V dropped 3 bases and J dropped 2 bases, with 8 bases sitting between them. The CDR3 loop reads CASSDAGGNQPQHF. For the CDR3, the DNA is TGTGCCAGCAGTGATGCAGGGGGCAATCAGCCCCAGCATTTT.

This chain connects TRBV5-1 to TRBJ1-4; perhaps TRBD1 as D (5 bases). Germline V gives CDR1 SGHRS, CDR2 YFSETQ. V was pared by 4 bases and J by 5 bases, with 12 bases between. The CDR3 extends over 14 amino acids. The CDR3 DNA reads TGCGCCAGCAGCACAACAGGTACCAATGAAAAACTGTTTTTT. The encoded protein is CASSTTGTNEKLFF.

This chain connects TRBV2 to TRBJ1-1; the match to TRBD1 covers 9 bases. Germline V gene lookup returns CDR1 SNHLY and CDR2 FYNNEI. Unmatched junction bases numbered 8, after V lost 6 bases and J lost 6 bases. There are 14 residues in the CDR3. The DNA of the CDR3 is TGTGCCAGCAGGAGGACAGGGGAGAGAGCTGAAGCTTTCTTT. Translation gives CASRRTGERAEAFF.

The V gene is TRBV3-1 (or the pseudogene TRBV3-2), the J gene TRBJ2-5; the D is unclear. V lost 8 bases to trimming and J lost 5 bases, with 12 bases between them. This CDR3 is built from 12 residues. Germline CDR1 reads LGHDT; CDR2 reads YNNKEL (reference sequence). The CDR3 loop is CASGAHGETQYF. CDR3 bases: TGTGCCAGCGGAGCTCACGGGGAGACCCAGTACTTC.

This clone was found once. The genes are TRBV5-6 and TRBJ2-1; 7 bases are shared with TRBD1. V shed 4 bases and J 8 bases; nucleotides not matched to a gene: 6. The CDR3 extends over 13 amino acids. Germline V gene lookup returns CDR1 SGHDT and CDR2 YYEEEE. The CDR3 DNA follows: TGTGCCAGCAGCCCGACAGGGCGGGATGAGCAGTTCTTC. Amino acids: CASSPTGRDEQFF.

This chain connects TRBV5-1 to TRBJ2-5, with D hard to call. Trimming stripped 0 bases from V and 2 bases from J, with 11 bases between. CDR3 size: 15 residues. CDR1 SGHRS and CDR2 YFSETQ come from the germline V gene. The CDR3 region is CASSLDRPGQETQYF. The CDR3 nucleotides are TGCGCCAGCAGCTTGGATCGGCCAGGACAAGAGACCCAGTACTTC. Variable domain in full (rest from reference TRBV5-1 and TRBJ2-5): KAGVTQTPRYLIKTRGQQVTLSCSPISGHRSVSWYQQTPGQGLQFLFEYFSETQRNKGNFPGRFSGRQFSNSRSEMNVSTLELGDSALYLCASSLDRPGQETQYFGPGTRLLVL.

V gene TRBV6-5 combines with J gene TRBJ1-2, with D unclear. Germline V gene data show CDR1 as MNHEY and CDR2 as SVGAGI. This CDR3 contains 16 residues. Trimming shortened V by 2 bases and J by 0 bases, and 13 bases separated the two germline ends. This chain's CDR3 is CASSYRLGRANYGYTF. CDR3 sequence (DNA): TGTGCCAGCAGTTACAGACTGGGGAGGGCTAACTATGGCTACACCTTC.

The chain uses TRBV6-5 and TRBJ1-5; 8 nucleotides line up with TRBD1. Germline V CDR1 and CDR2: MNHEY, SVGAGI. The trim removed 2 bases at V and 6 bases at J, leaving 3 bases unmatched. The CDR3 is 14 amino acids. CDR3 DNA: TGTGCCAGCAGTTACGGACAGGGAGGTCAGCCCCAGCATTTT. Translated, it gives CASSYGQGGQPQHF.

This rearrangement joins TRBV7-9 to TRBJ1-2; D possibly corresponds to TRBD1 (6 bases). V lost 4 bases to trimming and J lost 5 bases, with 14 bases between them. The length of the CDR3 is 14 residues. CDR1 and CDR2 (germline): SEHNR, FQNEAQ (reference sequence). CDR3 coding DNA: TGTGCCAGCAGCTCCGCTGACAGGCCTTATGGCTACACCTTC. This codes for CASSSADRPYGYTF.

The chain combines TRBV2 with TRBJ2-5; 7 bases align to TRBD1. CDR3 length: 13 residues. V shed 9 bases, J shed 4 bases, and the junction held 8 bases outside the gene matches. The germline CDR1 and CDR2 sequences are SNHLY and FYNNEI. In DNA, the CDR3 is TGTGCCAGGCAGGGGGAGAGGGGAGAGACCCAGTACTTC. The encoded protein is CARQGERGETQYF.

The rearrangement joins TRBV5-4 to TRBJ1-4, with 8 bases lining up with TRBD1. CDR1 is SGHNT and CDR2 is YYREEE in the germline V gene (reference sequence). Unmatched junction bases numbered 3, after V lost 0 bases and J lost 2 bases. The CDR3 sequence is 16 residues long. The CDR3 nucleotides read TGTGCCAGCAGCTTGGACAGGGGGGGGACTAATGAAAAACTGTTTTTT. This translates into CASSLDRGGTNEKLFF.

This clone has just a few counts. V usage is TRBV19 and J usage is TRBJ1-5; D may be TRBD1 (6 bases). Per germline, CDR1 LNHDA and CDR2 SQIVND (reference sequence). Trimming left V 8 bases short and J 3 bases short, with 11 bases between. This CDR3 has 13 amino acids. This CDR3 reads CASSGALNQPQHF. Here the CDR3 DNA reads TGTGCCAGTTCAGGGGCCCTCAATCAGCCCCAGCATTTT.

V gene TRBV6-5 combines with J gene TRBJ2-1; possible D gene TRBD1, 6 bases. The germline V and J ends were trimmed by 5 bases and 9 bases, with 11 bases remaining between them. The CDR3 has 12 amino acids. Per the germline V gene, CDR1 is MNHEY and CDR2 is SVGAGI. The DNA for the CDR3 is TGTGCCAGCAGTAAACAGGGTTTTGAGCAGTTCTTC. Protein product: CASSKQGFEQFF.

V usage is TRBV19 and J usage is TRBJ2-3; D might be TRBD1 (7 bases). The V end lost 9 bases, the J end lost 13 bases, and 17 bases lay between the germline ends. CDR3 size: 11 residues. Germline V gene sequence: CDR1 LNHDA, CDR2 SQIVND (reference sequence). The CDR3 coding sequence is TGTGCCAGCCAAACGGGGGACAGAAAGTATTTT. It codes for CASQTGDRKYF. The entire variable domain, with the rest obtained from reference TRBV19 and TRBJ2-3, is as follows: DGGITQSPKYLFRKEGQNVTLSCEQNLNHDAMYWYRQDPGQGLRLIYYSQIVNDFQKGDIAEGYSVSREKKESFPLTVTSAQKNPTAFYLCASQTGDRKYFGPGTRLTVL.

The chain recombines TRBV6-2 or TRBV6-3 with TRBJ1-4; 10 positions agree with TRBD1. Trimming took 4 bases from V and 8 from J; bases not matched to a gene: 10. There are 16 residues in the CDR3. The V gene's germline CDR1 is MNHEY and CDR2 SVGEGT. Here the CDR3 reads CASSSRSGTGDEKLFF. The CDR3 coding sequence is TGTGCCAGCAGTTCACGGTCGGGGACAGGGGACGAAAAACTGTTTTTT.

The genes are TRBV29-1 and TRBJ1-3, with 9 bases lining up with TRBD1. Germline CDR1 reads SQVTM; CDR2 reads ANQGSEA. Losses at the gene ends were 5 bases for V and 0 bases for J; bases not matched to a gene: 8. The CDR3 is 16 residues long. CDR3 sequence: CSVLTGTGISGNTIYF. The CDR3 DNA reads TGCAGCGTTCTTACCGGGACAGGGATCTCTGGAAACACCATATATTTT.

This CDR3 is CASSLASGTEAFF. In DNA form, the CDR3 reads TGTGCCAGCAGTTTAGCTTCAGGAACTGAAGCTTTCTTT. This chain joins TRBV12-3 or TRBV12-4 and TRBJ1-1; no clear D gene. This CDR3 is built from 13 residues. The germline V and J ends were trimmed by 0 bases and 5 bases, with 7 bases remaining between them.